The 14 T cell receptor beta chains given below trace back to one sample, sequenced in a study of blood T cell repertoires in COVID-19. Generated by immunoSEQ multiplex PCR, the TCRdb table keeps only in-frame clones and is missing some. The sample records under 250,000 clones, around 85% being singletons. The sequencing sample was made of peripheral blood. The receptors were sampled from a woman of 80 years or more with acute or convalescent COVID-19.

The gene calls are TRBV2 and TRBJ1-6, with D perhaps TRBD1 (5 bases). The germline gives CDR1 SNHLY, CDR2 FYNNEI. The length of the CDR3 is 13 residues. V was pared by 6 bases and J by 5 bases, with 8 bases between. The CDR3, as DNA: TGTGCCAGCAGGGGGCAGGATAATTCACCCCTCCACTTT. Protein sequence: CASRGQDNSPLHF.

There are a few counts of this clone. The CDR3 DNA follows: TGTGCCAGTAGTGGCTACAGGAACTCCTACGAGCAGTACTTC. It specifies CASSGYRNSYEQYF. The V and J genes are TRBV19 and TRBJ2-7; D might be TRBD1 (5 bases). CDR1 is LNHDA, CDR2 SQIVND, per germline (reference sequence). The CDR3 is 14 amino acids. Trimming stripped 5 bases from V and 0 bases from J, with 11 bases between.

This clone was seen a single time. The rearrangement joins TRBV6-2 or TRBV6-3 to TRBJ2-5, with TRBD2 identical over 11 bases. Germline V gene data show CDR1 as MNHEY and CDR2 as SVGEGT. This CDR3 contains 14 residues. V lost 5 bases and J lost 4; bases outside the gene matches: 3. The CDR3 DNA follows: TGTGCCAGCAGTCACGGACTAGCGGGAGAGACCCAGTACTTC. Translated: CASSHGLAGETQYF.

The chain uses TRBV25-1 and TRBJ2-7, with D possibly being TRBD2 (6 bases). Germline lookup yields CDR1 MGHDK and CDR2 SYGVNS. The CDR3 loop spans 13 amino acids. Trimming removed 6 bases from V and 0 bases from J, with 9 bases in between. The CDR3 DNA reads TGTGCCAGCAGACCGGGAGCCTCCTACGAGCAGTACTTC. This sequence encodes CASRPGASYEQYF.

The chain combines TRBV29-1 with TRBJ2-7; 8 bases are a match to TRBD2. This CDR3 spans 13 amino acids. Losses at the gene ends were 5 bases for V and 5 bases for J; bases not matched to a gene: 8. Germline V gene data show CDR1 as SQVTM and CDR2 as ANQGSEA. The CDR3 DNA is TGCAGCGTTAAAGCGGGAGTGGGCCACGAGCAGTACTTC. Residues: CSVKAGVGHEQYF.

The chain employs TRBV5-1 and TRBJ1-1; D may be TRBD1 (5 bases). V was clipped by 3 bases and J by 0 bases, with 12 bases between them. CDR3 length: 15 residues. Germline CDR1 is SGHRS and CDR2 is YFSETQ. The chain's CDR3 is CASSSTATMNTEAFF. In DNA form, the CDR3 reads TGCGCCAGCAGCTCGACAGCAACTATGAACACTGAAGCTTTCTTT.

J is TRBJ2-4 and V is TRBV5-1; 16 bases align to TRBD2. Per germline, CDR1 SGHRS and CDR2 YFSETQ. Trimming removed 7 bases from V and 1 base from J; junction bases left unmatched: 8. There are 18 residues in the CDR3. CDR3 bases: TGCGCCAGCCCTCCGGGACTAGCGGGAGGGCGGGCCAAAAACATTCAGTACTTC. This codes for CASPPGLAGGRAKNIQYF.

The J gene is TRBJ1-6, the V gene TRBV6-1; tentative D call: TRBD1 (5 bases). This CDR3 region has 15 residues. The V end lost 2 bases, the J end lost 7 bases, and 12 bases lay between the germline ends. The germline gives CDR1 MNHNS, CDR2 SASEGT. CDR3 sequence reads: CASSETQGSNSPLHF. For the CDR3, the DNA is TGTGCCAGCAGTGAAACGCAGGGAAGCAATTCACCCCTCCACTTT.

The chain employs TRBV5-1 and TRBJ2-3; the D gene is possibly TRBD1 (5 bases). CDR1 SGHRS and CDR2 YFSETQ come from the germline V gene. Trimming stripped 0 bases from V and 2 bases from J, with 10 bases between. This CDR3 is built from 15 residues. This CDR3 is CASSLGDSLTDTQYF. The CDR3 bases are TGCGCCAGCAGCTTGGGAGACAGCCTCACAGATACGCAGTATTTT.

The genes are TRBV27 and TRBJ1-2; no reliable D call. Germline CDR1 and CDR2: MNHEY and SMNVEV (reference sequence). The CDR3 has 14 amino acids. V dropped 2 bases and J dropped 6 bases, with 13 bases sitting between them. CDR3 bases: TGTGCCAGCAGTTTAGCCGGTTTGGGAGATGGCTACACCTTC. Translation: CASSLAGLGDGYTF.

V and J are TRBV11-2 and TRBJ2-1, with 11 bases matching TRBD2. Trimming took 5 bases from V and 7 from J; bases not matched to a gene: 10. Germline-derived CDR1 and CDR2 are SGHAT and FQNNGV. The CDR3 runs 16 residues. CDR3 amino acids: CASSTKLAGEGNEQFF. In DNA, the CDR3 is TGTGCCAGCAGCACCAAACTAGCGGGAGAGGGAAATGAGCAGTTCTTC.

The chain links TRBV18 to TRBJ2-5, with D tentatively TRBD1 (6 bases). Deletions cut 2 bases from V and 5 bases from J, with 15 bases between. The germline gives CDR1 KGHSH, CDR2 LQKENI. The length of the CDR3 is 15 residues. CDR3 coding DNA: TGTGCCAGCTCACCAGTCCTCACAGGGAAGGAGACCCAGTACTTC. Amino acid sequence: CASSPVLTGKETQYF.

The CDR3 nucleotides read TGTGCCTGGAGTGCATTACAGGGATGGGATGGCTACACCTTC. It encodes CAWSALQGWDGYTF. The chain has TRBV30 and TRBJ1-2; tentatively, D is TRBD1 (6 bases). Germline values: CDR1 GTSNPN, CDR2 SVGIG (reference sequence). The CDR3 is 14 amino acids. V lost 1 base to trimming and J lost 6 bases, with 15 bases between them.

CDR3 coding DNA: TGTGCCAGCAGCCAAGAGAGGGGGCGCGAAAATTCACCCCTCCACTTT. Its translation: CASSQERGRENSPLHF. V and J are TRBV4-2 and TRBJ1-6; the match to TRBD1 covers 7 bases. The V gene's germline CDR1 is LGHNA and CDR2 YNFKEQ. The CDR3 sequence is 16 residues long. The V segment lost 0 bases and the J segment 7 bases; nucleotides outside the gene matches: 6.